This passage covers 14 T cell receptor beta chains from one sample sequenced in a study of blood T cell repertoires in COVID-19. Only in-frame clones appear in the TCRdb table, and some are missing; sequencing was by immunoSEQ multiplex PCR. The sample comprises under 200,000 clones, 70% to 90% of which are singletons, and 7.5% to 8% rests with the top ten. Sequencing was done on a sample of peripheral blood. The receptor set was obtained from a man aged 35 to 55 who had recovered from COVID-19.

The genes are TRBV14 and TRBJ2-2; no clear D. Trimming took off 6 bases at V and 4 bases at J, with 6 bases between the two ends. This CDR3 contains 12 residues. Per germline, CDR1 SGHDN and CDR2 FVKESK. The DNA of the CDR3 is TGTGCCAGCAGGGCAGGCACCGGGGAGCTGTTTTTT. Protein: CASRAGTGELFF.

Of note for this clone: Other DNA variants within this sample encode the same CDR3. The chain combines TRBV9 with TRBJ2-1; 9 bases match TRBD1. With 7 bases clipped from V and 0 bases from J, the junction kept 5 bases outside the gene matches. Per germline, CDR1 SGDLS and CDR2 YYNGEE. This CDR3 spans 15 amino acids. The CDR3 DNA reads TGTGCCAGCTCCGGGACAGGGAGCTCCTACAATGAGCAGTTCTTC. This encodes CASSGTGSSYNEQFF. The full variable domain, completed using reference TRBV9 and TRBJ2-1, is DSGVTQTPKHLITATGQRVTLRCSPRSGDLSVYWYQQSLDQGLQFLIQYYNGEERAKGNILERFSAQQFPDLHSELNLSSLELGDSALYFCASSGTGSSYNEQFFGPGTRLTVL.

The rearrangement joins TRBV7-8 to TRBJ2-2; D is perhaps TRBD1 (7 bases). Trimming pared 4 bases from V and 5 bases from J, leaving 8 bases between. CDR3 length equals 13 residues. Germline loops: CDR1 SGHVS, CDR2 FQNEAQ. CDR3 in amino acids: CASSSGGTGELFF. In DNA, the CDR3 is TGTGCCAGCAGCTCAGGGGGGACCGGGGAGCTGTTTTTT.

Here the CDR3 reads CASSLGMRYEQYF. The CDR3 DNA reads as TGTGCCAGCAGCTTAGGGATGAGGTACGAGCAGTACTTC. The chain employs TRBV7-9 and TRBJ2-7; D gene uncertain. The germline V gene has CDR1 SEHNR and CDR2 FQNEAQ (reference sequence). The CDR3 totals 13 residues. Deletions cut 1 base from V and 4 bases from J, with 8 bases between.

V is TRBV30 and J is TRBJ1-5; D might be TRBD1 (6 bases). This CDR3 is 13 amino acids long. V lost 3 bases to trimming and J lost 7 bases, with 13 bases between them. Germline V gives CDR1 GTSNPN, CDR2 SVGIG (reference sequence). CDR3 DNA: TGTGCCTGGAGAGAGAGGGGGAGCCAGCCCCAGCATTTT. Protein sequence: CAWRERGSQPQHF.

This clone was counted once. The genes are TRBV3-1 (or the pseudogene TRBV3-2) and TRBJ2-5, with 9 bases that match TRBD2. The V segment lost 6 bases and the J segment 4 bases; nucleotides outside the gene matches: 9. The germline CDR1 and CDR2 sequences are LGHDT and YNNKEL (reference sequence). This CDR3 spans 15 amino acids. The DNA of the CDR3 is TGTGCCAGCAGGATAGCGGGGGTCACCGTAGAGACCCAGTACTTC. Its translation: CASRIAGVTVETQYF.

This clone was found once. V usage is TRBV11-2 and J usage is TRBJ1-1, with 9 bases identical to TRBD1. The V and J ends lost 5 bases and 11 bases, in that order; junction bases with no gene match: 9. The CDR3 covers 13 residues. Germline loops: CDR1 SGHAT, CDR2 FQNNGV. The CDR3 is CASSPTWTGDAFF. DNA of the CDR3: TGTGCCAGCAGCCCGACTTGGACAGGGGATGCTTTCTTT. Looking up the rest from reference TRBV11-2 and TRBJ1-1 gives the full variable domain: EAGVAQSPRYKIIEKRQSVAFWCNPISGHATLYWYQQILGQGPKLLIQFQNNGVVDDSQLPKDRFSAERLKGVDSTLKIQPAKLEDSAVYLCASSPTWTGDAFFGQGTRLTVV.

This clone was detected a few times. V is TRBV6-6 and J is TRBJ2-1; D is undetermined. The CDR3 is 16 residues long. Germline-derived CDR1 and CDR2 are MNHNY and SVGAGI (reference sequence). The V and J ends lost 2 bases and 9 bases respectively, with 20 bases between them. The CDR3 is CASSYGMQASLTEQFF. The CDR3 nucleotides are TGTGCCAGCAGTTACGGTATGCAGGCCAGTCTTACTGAGCAGTTCTTC.

CDR3 loop: CASSNPGQTGTRTYNEQFF. The CDR3 DNA sequence: TGTGCCAGCAGTAATCCGGGACAAACCGGGACTAGAACTTACAATGAGCAGTTCTTC. The chain joins TRBV2 to TRBJ2-1; 8 positions match TRBD2. After removal of 5 bases from V and 4 bases from J, the junction contained 19 bases not matched to a gene. The CDR3 consists of 19 residues. Looked up from germline, CDR1 is SNHLY and CDR2 is FYNNEI.

In this sample, this clone turned up once. This chain uses TRBV11-3 with TRBJ2-5, with D possibly TRBD2 on 6 matching bases. This CDR3 comprises 16 residues. CDR1 and CDR2 (germline): SGHNT, YENEEA. Deletions cut 4 bases from V and 1 base from J, with 16 bases between. This chain's CDR3 is CASSSVFSEGQETQYF. The DNA for the CDR3 is TGTGCCAGCAGCTCGGTCTTTTCGGAGGGCCAAGAGACCCAGTACTTC.

The J gene is TRBJ1-2, the V gene TRBV5-4, with 7 bases identical to TRBD1. From germline, CDR1 is SGHNT and CDR2 YYREEE (reference sequence). The CDR3 totals 14 residues. The V gene end was trimmed by 4 bases and the J gene end by 10 bases; junction bases not matched to a gene: 13. The CDR3 bases are TGTGCCAGCAGCACGGGACAGCTTAACCTAGCCTACACCTTC. Residues: CASSTGQLNLAYTF.

V usage is TRBV13 and J usage is TRBJ2-5; D remains ambiguous. This CDR3 comprises 14 residues. V was cut by 3 bases and J by 4 bases, with 12 bases left in between. In germline, CDR1 is PRHDT, CDR2 FYEKMQ (reference sequence). CDR3 bases: TGTGCCAGCAGCTTGAGCCCCGAGGTAGAGACCCAGTACTTC. Its protein is CASSLSPEVETQYF.

The gene calls are TRBV21-1 and TRBJ2-7; the D call of TRBD1 is as the table states it, not checked on the DNA. TRBV21-1 is a pseudogene. This CDR3 has 11 amino acids. The chain's CDR3 is CASSKVIRKDF. DNA of the CDR3: TGTGCCAGCAGCAAAGTAATCAGGAAGGACTTC.

The chain couples TRBV5-1 to TRBJ1-1; 9 bases align to TRBD1. CDR1 SGHRS and CDR2 YFSETQ come from the germline V gene. This CDR3 region has 16 residues. V trimming: 1 base; J trimming: 0 bases; junction bases outside the gene matches: 4. The CDR3 here is CASSLRTGEMNTEAFF. The CDR3 DNA follows: TGCGCCAGCAGCTTGCGGACAGGGGAAATGAACACTGAAGCTTTCTTT. Drawing the rest from reference TRBV5-1 and TRBJ1-1, the complete variable domain is KAGVTQTPRYLIKTRGQQVTLSCSPISGHRSVSWYQQTPGQGLQFLFEYFSETQRNKGNFPGRFSGRQFSNSRSEMNVSTLELGDSALYLCASSLRTGEMNTEAFFGQGTRLTVV.